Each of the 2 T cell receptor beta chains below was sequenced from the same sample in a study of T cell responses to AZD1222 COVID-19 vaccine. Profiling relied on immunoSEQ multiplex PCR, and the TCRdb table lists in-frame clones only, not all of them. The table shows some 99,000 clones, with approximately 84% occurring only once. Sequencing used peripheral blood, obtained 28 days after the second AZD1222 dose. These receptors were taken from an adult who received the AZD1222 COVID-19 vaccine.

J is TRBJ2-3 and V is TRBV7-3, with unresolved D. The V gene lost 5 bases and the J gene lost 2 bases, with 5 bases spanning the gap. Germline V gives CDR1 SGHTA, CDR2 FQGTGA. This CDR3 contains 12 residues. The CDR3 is CASSKHTDTQYF. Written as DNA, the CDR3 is TGTGCCAGCAGCAAACACACAGATACGCAGTATTTT.

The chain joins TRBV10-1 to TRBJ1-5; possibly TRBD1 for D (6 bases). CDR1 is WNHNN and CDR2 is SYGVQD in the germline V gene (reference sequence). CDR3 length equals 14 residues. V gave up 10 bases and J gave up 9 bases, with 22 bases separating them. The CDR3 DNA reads TGCGCCACCACAACGGGGGCGATGAAATGGCCCCAGCATTTT. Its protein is CATTTGAMKWPQHF.